The 22 T cell receptor beta chains below come from one sample, sequenced in a study of T-cell reconstitution after alpha-beta-depleted transplantation in children listed by TCRdb under 2016. Libraries were constructed by PCR. The instrument given in TCRdb is Illumina HiSeq 2500. To normalize quantification of the TCRbeta repertoire, the TCR libraries were built with molecular barcoding that relied on unique molecular identifiers. In-frame beta chains were kept once TCRdb had trimmed the public reads at Q25 with fastp and called clones with MiXCR. Merged by CDR3 protein, the rows form single entries marked with the most common genes and DNA. This sample has about 98,000 distinct CDR3 sequences in its table, and about 25% of those were observed once. Clones ranked in the top ten supply roughly a fifth of the sample. In the paper's terms, the treatment or condition label means: allogeneic hematopoietic cell transplantation with graft depleted of TCRalphabeta T cells and CD19 B cells.

Sequences were derived from PBMCs, sampled before TCRalphabeta/CD19-depleted stem cell transplant. These receptors originate from a boy between 2 and 10 years old with acute lymphoblastic leukemia, due to receive a stem cell transplant.

CDR3 DNA: TGTGCCAGCAGTTATAGTAGCCGGGACAGGGGGCCTGGCTACACCTTC. The encoded protein is CASSYSSRDRGPGYTF. V and J are TRBV6-2 or TRBV6-3 and TRBJ1-2; TRBD1 agrees at 12 bases. Germline assignment: CDR1 MNHEY and CDR2 SVGEGT. J gave up 7 bases and V 3 bases, and 9 bases lay outside the gene matches. This CDR3 comprises 16 residues.

The chain uses TRBV6-2 or TRBV6-3 and TRBJ1-3; D ambiguous. This CDR3 is built from 13 residues. V lost 8 bases and J lost 0, with 8 bases in between. Germline CDR1 and CDR2: MNHEY and SVGEGT. CDR3 region: CASGQNSGNTIYF. The CDR3 coding sequence is TGTGCCAGCGGTCAGAACTCTGGAAACACCATATATTTT.

The gene calls are TRBV5-5 and TRBJ2-7; unclear D gene. Trimming took 0 bases from V and 0 from J, leaving 10 bases between them. The CDR3 extends over 15 amino acids. CDR1 is SGHKS, CDR2 YYEKEE, per germline (reference sequence). The CDR3 here is CASSLEDGNSYEQYF. The CDR3 region has the DNA TGTGCCAGCAGCTTGGAAGACGGTAACTCCTACGAGCAGTACTTC.

The genes are TRBV4-3 and TRBJ2-1; the D is unclear. V dropped 3 bases and J dropped 4 bases, with 4 bases sitting between them. CDR1 LGHNA and CDR2 YSLEER come from the germline V gene. CDR3 length equals 12 residues. The CDR3 sequence: CASSHNYNEQFF. CDR3 in DNA: TGCGCCAGCAGCCATAATTACAATGAGCAGTTCTTC.

This clonotype has only a few counts. This chain connects TRBV5-6 to TRBJ2-3; no firm D call. The CDR3 is made up of 13 amino acids. The ends were cut back, 5 bases at V and 6 bases at J, with 13 bases in the middle. Germline V gives CDR1 SGHDT, CDR2 YYEEEE. CDR3 protein: CASSLPLQDTQYF. The CDR3 nucleotides read TGTGCCAGCAGTCTGCCCCTCCAGGATACGCAGTATTTT.

Ten or more counts support this clonotype. The chain is built from TRBV10-3 and TRBJ2-5; no clear D. There are 14 residues in the CDR3. Germline values: CDR1 ENHRY, CDR2 SYGVKD. V dropped 0 bases and J dropped 1 base, with 6 bases sitting between them. The CDR3 loop reads CAISESRVQETQYF. DNA of the CDR3: TGTGCCATCAGTGAGTCTAGGGTCCAAGAGACCCAGTACTTC.

This chain joins TRBV5-1 and TRBJ2-1, with D perhaps being TRBD1 or TRBD2 (5 bases each). The germline V and J ends were trimmed by 5 bases and 8 bases, with 14 bases remaining between them. This CDR3 region has 13 residues. CDR1 is SGHRS and CDR2 is YFSETQ in the germline V gene. The CDR3 region is CASRAPEGHEQFF. In DNA, the CDR3 is TGCGCCAGCAGAGCGCCTGAGGGGCATGAGCAGTTCTTC.

The chain combines TRBV19 with TRBJ2-1, with 12 bases aligning to TRBD2. Germline CDR1 and CDR2: LNHDA and SQIVND (reference sequence). The CDR3 contains 16 residues. The ends lost 3 bases at V and 9 bases at J; junction bases unmatched: 9. CDR3 residues: CASSIKGTSGSGEQFF. The CDR3 DNA follows: TGTGCCAGTAGTATTAAGGGGACTAGCGGGTCCGGTGAGCAGTTCTTC.

To note about this clonotype: This sequence may be a read error, since a much larger clone differs from it by one base. The chain uses TRBV28 and TRBJ2-3, with a possible D match to TRBD2 (6 bases). Trimming cost V 8 bases and J 0 bases, with 12 bases left between them. CDR1 and CDR2 from the germline V gene are MDHEN and SYDVKM. There are 14 residues in the CDR3. The CDR3 nucleotides read TGTGCCAGCCGCGGGACCCGCAGCACAGATACGCAGTATTTT. Translated, it gives CASRGTRSTDTQYF. Variable domain in full (rest from reference TRBV28 and TRBJ2-3): DVKVTQSSRYLVKRTGEKVFLECVQDMDHENMFWYRQDPGLGLRLIYFSYDVKMKEKGDIPEGYSVSREKKERFSLILESASTNQTSMYLCASRGTRSTDTQYFGPGTRLTVL.

This clonotype was seen only a few times. The rearrangement joins TRBV28 to TRBJ2-6; D is unresolved. The germline gives CDR1 MDHEN, CDR2 SYDVKM. The CDR3 is 14 amino acids. V was clipped by 3 bases and J by 5 bases, with 8 bases between them. In nucleotides, the CDR3 is TGTGCCAGCAGTTTTTTTGCGAGGGCCAACGTCCTGACTTTC. Translating gives CASSFFARANVLTF.

This clonotype was recorded many times. This sequence joins TRBV27 and TRBJ2-2; TRBD2 aligns across 7 bases. The CDR3 covers 17 residues. From germline, CDR1 is MNHEY and CDR2 SMNVEV (reference sequence). J was trimmed by 8 bases and V by 8 bases; bases with no gene match: 20. CDR3 region: CASAPTFGRGREGELFF. The CDR3 nucleotides read TGTGCCAGCGCTCCCACTTTTGGTCGCGGGAGAGAGGGGGAGCTGTTTTTT.

This clonotype has at least ten counts. The chain has TRBV29-1 and TRBJ2-5, with TRBD2 matching 7 bases. Germline V gene sequence: CDR1 SQVTM, CDR2 ANQGSEA. CDR3 length: 11 amino acids. After removal of 6 bases from V and 2 bases from J, the junction contained 0 bases not matched to a gene. In nucleotides, the CDR3 is TGCAGCGTAGCGGGACAAGAGACCCAGTACTTC. Its translation is CSVAGQETQYF.

The chain combines TRBV7-9 with TRBJ1-1; D gene uncertain. From germline, CDR1 is SEHNR and CDR2 FQNEAQ (reference sequence). The ends were cut back, 6 bases at V and 4 bases at J, with 15 bases in the middle. This CDR3 has 14 residues. CDR3 region: CASSLGWEGTEAFF. The CDR3, as DNA: TGTGCCAGCAGTCTTGGGTGGGAGGGCACTGAAGCTTTCTTT.

There are many counts of this clonotype. The rearrangement joins TRBV28 to TRBJ2-1, with TRBD2 identical over 10 bases. CDR1 and CDR2 from the germline V gene are MDHEN and SYDVKM. The CDR3 runs to 15 residues. The ends lost 6 bases at V and 15 bases at J; junction bases unmatched: 17. The CDR3 sequence: CASRPRGGSGRIPFF. For the CDR3, the DNA is TGTGCCAGCAGACCCAGGGGTGGTAGCGGGAGGATCCCGTTCTTC.

This chain links TRBV7-2 with TRBJ2-1; the D is unclear. This CDR3 region has 13 residues. Germline CDR1 SGHTA, CDR2 FQGNSA. With 8 bases removed from V and 0 bases from J, the gap between germline ends came to 8 bases. This CDR3 is CASRSSSYNEQFF. DNA for the CDR3: TGTGCCAGCCGATCTAGCTCCTACAATGAGCAGTTCTTC.

This clonotype occurred a few times. The gene calls are TRBV14 and TRBJ2-5; 8 nucleotides match TRBD2. The CDR3 runs to 15 residues. Germline CDR1 SGHDN, CDR2 FVKESK. Losses at the gene ends were 5 bases for V and 4 bases for J; bases not matched to a gene: 9. Written as DNA, the CDR3 is TGTGCCAGCAGCTTTTCCGGACTAGCTCGAGAGACCCAGTACTTC. Translated, it gives CASSFSGLARETQYF.

This clonotype was observed a few times. The genes are TRBV20-1 and TRBJ2-7, with a tentative D call TRBD1 (5 bases). Germline CDR1 and CDR2: DFQATT and SNEGSKA (reference sequence). This CDR3 comprises 11 residues. V was clipped by 2 bases and J by 10 bases, with 12 bases between them. As DNA, the CDR3 is TGCAGTGCTAGAAGTCCCCAGGGCCAGTACTTC. Translating gives CSARSPQGQYF.

This clonotype was seen only a few times. The chain links TRBV27 to TRBJ2-7, with 9 bases aligning to TRBD1. This CDR3 contains 13 residues. With 4 bases clipped from V and 3 bases from J, the junction kept 1 base outside the gene matches. Germline CDR1 and CDR2: MNHEY and SMNVEV (reference sequence). CDR3 bases: TGTGCCAGCAGTTGGGGACAGGGCTACGAGCAGTACTTC. It translates to CASSWGQGYEQYF.

The CDR3 nucleotides are TGCGCCAGCAGCTTATCAGGGTTTGGGCAGCCCCAGCATTTT. Amino acid sequence: CASSLSGFGQPQHF. The chain has TRBV5-1 and TRBJ1-5; D is perhaps TRBD1 (5 bases). Germline V CDR1 and CDR2: SGHRS, YFSETQ. V was trimmed by 2 bases and J by 7 bases, leaving 13 bases between them. This CDR3 has 14 amino acids.

The chain recombines TRBV20-1 with TRBJ1-4; D unresolved. CDR1 DFQATT and CDR2 SNEGSKA come from the germline V gene (reference sequence). V lost 1 base, J lost 7 bases, and 13 bases lay in between. The length of the CDR3 is 14 residues. The CDR3 here is CSARVTAPLEKLFF. CDR3 DNA: TGCAGTGCTAGAGTGACGGCCCCACTTGAAAAACTGTTTTTT.

This clonotype was seen at least ten times. The CDR3 DNA reads TGTGCCAGCAGTCATAGGACTAGCCGAACCTACGAGCAGTACTTC. Its protein product is CASSHRTSRTYEQYF. The rearrangement uses TRBV6-5 and TRBJ2-7, with 8 bases that match TRBD2. CDR1 and CDR2 (germline): MNHEY, SVGAGI. The CDR3 is made up of 15 amino acids. The ends lost 5 bases at V and 2 bases at J; junction bases unmatched: 8.

CDR3 DNA sequence: TGTGCCAGCGGGGTAGGTGATGAGCAGTTCTTC. Amino acid sequence: CASGVGDEQFF. This sequence joins TRBV2 and TRBJ2-1; no definite D call. Germline CDR1 SNHLY, CDR2 FYNNEI. V lost 8 bases and J lost 8, with 10 bases in between. This CDR3 has 11 amino acids. Full variable domain (outside the CDR3, taken from reference TRBV2 and TRBJ2-1): EPEVTQTPSHQVTQMGQEVILRCVPISNHLYFYWYRQILGQKVEFLVSFYNNEISEKSEIFDDQFSVERPDGSNFTLKIRSTKLEDSAMYFCASGVGDEQFFGPGTRLTVL.